Below are 10 T cell receptor beta chains sequenced from a single sample in a study of cytomegalovirus exposure and HLA in healthy donors. The PCR used 60 Vbeta and 13 Jbeta primers. The protocol was immunoSEQ multiplex PCR, while the TCRdb copy is restricted to in-frame clones and leaves out a portion. The top ten hold 6% of the sample, which has 110,000 or so clones, less than 10% seen once. The material sequenced was PBMCs. These receptors were obtained from a woman in her thirties or forties in good health and CMV-seropositive.

In this sample, this clone turned up a few times. The J gene is TRBJ1-1, the V gene TRBV2, with 7 positions matching TRBD1. Germline V gene sequence: CDR1 SNHLY, CDR2 FYNNEI. This CDR3 is 15 amino acids long. Trimming took 4 bases from V and 0 from J; bases not matched to a gene: 5. The CDR3 DNA reads TGTGCCAGCAGTGGACAGGGTTCCCTGAACACTGAAGCTTTCTTT. This gives the protein CASSGQGSLNTEAFF.

This clone was observed a handful of times. The chain employs TRBV5-4 and TRBJ1-2; TRBD1 is a possible D gene (6 bases). The CDR3 totals 15 residues. The ends were cut back, 3 bases at V and 2 bases at J, with 14 bases in the middle. Germline V gene data show CDR1 as SGHNT and CDR2 as YYREEE (reference sequence). CDR3 in DNA: TGTGCCAGCAGCTGGCAGACAGGTACGAACTATGGCTACACCTTC. This translates into CASSWQTGTNYGYTF.

This clone has just a few counts. The chain employs TRBV5-1 and TRBJ2-1, with unresolved D. Trimming took 0 bases from V and 8 from J, leaving 15 bases between them. CDR1 is SGHRS and CDR2 is YFSETQ in the germline V gene. This CDR3 region has 15 residues. CDR3 sequence (DNA): TGCGCCAGCAGCTTGGTGCGCCCTAGTGGAGATGAGCAGTTCTTC. Its translation: CASSLVRPSGDEQFF. The full variable domain, its missing parts supplied by reference TRBV5-1 and TRBJ2-1, is KAGVTQTPRYLIKTRGQQVTLSCSPISGHRSVSWYQQTPGQGLQFLFEYFSETQRNKGNFPGRFSGRQFSNSRSEMNVSTLELGDSALYLCASSLVRPSGDEQFFGPGTRLTVL.

This clone came up a few times. This rearrangement joins TRBV7-8 to TRBJ1-6, with a tentative D call TRBD1 (5 bases). The V gene's germline CDR1 is SGHVS and CDR2 FQNEAQ. Trimming cost V 5 bases and J 2 bases, with 16 bases left between them. The CDR3 totals 17 residues. The CDR3: CASSAWGGGTYNSPLHF. CDR3 DNA: TGTGCCAGCAGCGCCTGGGGGGGTGGGACCTATAATTCACCCCTCCACTTT.

This clone showed up just a few times. V usage is TRBV5-4 and J usage is TRBJ2-1, with 8 bases lining up with TRBD2. Germline CDR1 is SGHNT and CDR2 is YYREEE (reference sequence). The CDR3 is made up of 12 amino acids. With 5 bases clipped from V and 10 bases from J, the junction kept 5 bases outside the gene matches. The CDR3 nucleotides read TGTGCCAGCAGTTCTATAGCGGGGGAGCAGTTCTTC. Amino acids: CASSSIAGEQFF.

The chain combines TRBV27 with TRBJ1-1; D gene ambiguous. V shed 5 bases and J shed 1 base, with 23 bases lying between them. The CDR3 consists of 18 residues. CDR1 is MNHEY and CDR2 is SMNVEV in the germline V gene (reference sequence). The CDR3 nucleotides read TGTGCCAGCAGTCCCTACTCAGGTATGAGAGCAGGGAACACTGAAGCTTTCTTT. Residues: CASSPYSGMRAGNTEAFF.

This clone was seen only a few times. The V gene is TRBV5-1, the J gene TRBJ1-6, with 9 bases identical to TRBD1. The CDR3 contains 14 residues. CDR1 and CDR2 from the germline V gene are SGHRS and YFSETQ. V shed 2 bases, J shed 7 bases, and the junction held 1 base outside the gene matches. CDR3 sequence (DNA): TGCGCCAGCAGCTTCGGGACAGGGAATTCACCCCTCCACTTT. Protein: CASSFGTGNSPLHF.

In regard to this clone: Different DNA sequences within this sample yield the same CDR3. The rearrangement links TRBV29-1 to TRBJ1-5; TRBD1 is a possible D gene (5 bases). V was trimmed by 4 bases and J by 4 bases, leaving 8 bases between them. The CDR3 has 12 amino acids. Germline lookup yields CDR1 SQVTM and CDR2 ANQGSEA. The CDR3 coding sequence is TGCAGCGTTGGGCAGGGAAATCAGCCCCAGCATTTT. This translates into CSVGQGNQPQHF.

The chain employs TRBV30 and TRBJ1-2; TRBD1 might be the D (5 bases). V gave up 0 bases and J gave up 4 bases, with 9 bases separating them. Germline CDR1 and CDR2: GTSNPN and SVGIG (reference sequence). The CDR3 length is 13 residues. CDR3 DNA sequence: TGTGCCTGGAGTGTTGGACACATCTATGGCTACACCTTC. It specifies CAWSVGHIYGYTF.

This clone was counted a few times. V usage is TRBV5-4 and J usage is TRBJ1-1, with TRBD1 identical over 7 bases. The V gene end was trimmed by 4 bases and the J gene end by 3 bases; junction bases not matched to a gene: 9. This CDR3 spans 15 amino acids. CDR1 is SGHNT and CDR2 is YYREEE in the germline V gene (reference sequence). CDR3 nucleotide sequence: TGTGCCAGCAGCCTAAAACAGGGGATCTACACTGAAGCTTTCTTT. Translation gives CASSLKQGIYTEAFF.